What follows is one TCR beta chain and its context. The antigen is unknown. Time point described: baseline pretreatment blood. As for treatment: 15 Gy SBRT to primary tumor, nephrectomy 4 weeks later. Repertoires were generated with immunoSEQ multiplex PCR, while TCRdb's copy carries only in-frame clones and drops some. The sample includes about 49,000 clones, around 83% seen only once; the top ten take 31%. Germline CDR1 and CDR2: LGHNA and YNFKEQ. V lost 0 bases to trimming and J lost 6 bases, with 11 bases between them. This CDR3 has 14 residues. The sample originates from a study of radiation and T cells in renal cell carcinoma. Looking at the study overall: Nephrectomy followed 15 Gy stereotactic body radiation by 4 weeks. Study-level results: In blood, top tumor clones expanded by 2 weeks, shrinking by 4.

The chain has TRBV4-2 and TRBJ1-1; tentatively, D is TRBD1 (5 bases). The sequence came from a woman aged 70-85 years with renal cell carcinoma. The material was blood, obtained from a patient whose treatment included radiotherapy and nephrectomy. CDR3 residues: CASSQDRVNPEAFF. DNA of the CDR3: TGTGCCAGCAGCCAAGACAGGGTAAACCCTGAAGCTTTCTTT.